This TCR beta chain was profiled in a study of post-analysis software for immune sequencing data. Study results and caveats: The five TRBV segments detected at higher frequency in patients than in controls included TRBV5-6, TRBV5-1 and TRBV20-1.

Researchers reported that TCR beta cDNA libraries carried unique molecular identifiers. MiXCR, run by TCRdb on the PCR reads, gives a single entry per CDR3 protein. The data show roughly 800,000 distinct CDR3 sequences, around 42% seen once. As concerns this clonotype: Its antigen remains unidentified.

Germline V gene sequence: CDR1 MGHRA, CDR2 YSYEKL. The length of the CDR3 is 12 residues. Trimming took off 0 bases at V and 9 bases at J, with 6 bases between the two ends. This TCR was recovered from a girl aged 5-17 years with multiple sclerosis. V usage is TRBV4-1 and J usage is TRBJ2-1, with D unclear. Specimen: blood. The CDR3 coding sequence is TGCGCCAGCAGCCAAGAGGCTGTTGAGCAGTTCTTC. Translated, it gives CASSQEAVEQFF.